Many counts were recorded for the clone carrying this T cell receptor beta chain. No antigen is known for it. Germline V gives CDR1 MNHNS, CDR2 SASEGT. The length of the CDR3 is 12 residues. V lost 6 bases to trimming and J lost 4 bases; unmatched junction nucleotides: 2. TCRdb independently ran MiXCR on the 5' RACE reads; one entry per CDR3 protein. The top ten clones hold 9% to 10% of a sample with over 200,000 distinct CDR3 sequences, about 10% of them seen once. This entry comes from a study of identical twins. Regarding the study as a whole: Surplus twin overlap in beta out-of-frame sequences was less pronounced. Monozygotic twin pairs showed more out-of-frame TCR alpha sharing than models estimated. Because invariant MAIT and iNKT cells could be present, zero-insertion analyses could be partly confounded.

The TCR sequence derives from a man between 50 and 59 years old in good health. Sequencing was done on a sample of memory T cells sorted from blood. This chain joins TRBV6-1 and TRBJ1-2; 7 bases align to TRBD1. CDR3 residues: CASSGDSYGYTF. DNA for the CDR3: TGTGCCAGCAGCGGGGACAGCTATGGCTACACCTTC.